This TCR beta chain was sequenced in a study of cytomegalovirus exposure and HLA in healthy donors. The CDR3 consists of 13 residues. Trimming pared 1 base from V and 6 bases from J, leaving 9 bases between. Germline V CDR1 and CDR2: SGHTA, FQGNSA. The PCR contained 60 Vbeta and 13 Jbeta primers. Generated by immunoSEQ multiplex PCR, the TCRdb table keeps only in-frame clones and is missing some. The table includes roughly 200,000 clones, 70% to 85% detected once. The source of this sequence is a woman aged 55 to 70 in good health and CMV-seropositive. Sequenced sample: PBMCs. This chain links TRBV7-2 with TRBJ1-2, with D maybe TRBD1 (5 bases). For the CDR3, the DNA is TGTGCCAGCAGCTTAGGCAGGGAGGATGGCTACACCTTC. Translation: CASSLGREDGYTF.